This entry lists 2 T cell receptor beta chains sequenced from one sample in a study of T cell changes during pregnancy in multiple sclerosis. Clones were sequenced by immunoSEQ multiplex PCR, and TCRdb holds only the in-frame ones, with some missing. The data contain approximately 90,000 clones, roughly 90% of them singletons. This specimen consisted of peripheral blood, obtained in the first trimester of pregnancy. The receptor source for this set is a female donor with multiple sclerosis, enrolled in a pregnancy study.

The chain is built from TRBV19 and TRBJ1-2; 8 nucleotides match TRBD1. Trimming cost V 5 bases and J 8 bases; bases outside gene matches: 16. The CDR3 runs 16 residues. Germline CDR1 reads LNHDA; CDR2 reads SQIVND (reference sequence). CDR3 sequence (DNA): TGTGCCAGTAGTCTGTCCAGGGGGCCAGGCAAGGACGGCTACACCTTC. Its protein product is CASSLSRGPGKDGYTF. Based on the CDR3 plus reference TRBV19 and TRBJ1-2, the full variable domain is DGGITQSPKYLFRKEGQNVTLSCEQNLNHDAMYWYRQDPGQGLRLIYYSQIVNDFQKGDIAEGYSVSREKKESFPLTVTSAQKNPTAFYLCASSLSRGPGKDGYTFGSGTRLTVV.

This sequence joins TRBV5-1 and TRBJ2-5; 12 positions match TRBD2. CDR1 and CDR2 from the germline V gene are SGHRS and YFSETQ. V gave up 3 bases and J gave up 4 bases; unmatched junction bases: 4. This CDR3 has 15 amino acids. CDR3 in DNA: TGCGCCAGCAGCTCTAGACTAGCGGGAGCAGAGACCCAGTACTTC. This encodes CASSSRLAGAETQYF.